A single T cell receptor beta chain is shown here with its context. The antigen remains unidentified. This sample is part of a study of graft-versus-host responses after intestinal transplantation. Study-wide background: All of the recipients had induction that used anti-thymocyte globulin, then tacrolimus and steroids for about 3 years. Overall study findings and caveats: GvH clonotypes were identified within recipient marrow, with a subset emerging first in ileum or blood.

TCRdb's copy holds only in-frame clones and misses some; the assay was immunoSEQ multiplex PCR. The sample yields some 85,000 clones, around 86% seen once. Germline lookup yields CDR1 MNHNY and CDR2 SVGAGI (reference sequence). V shed 0 bases and J shed 3 bases, with 8 bases lying between them. The CDR3 loop spans 15 amino acids. The starting material was unstimulated CD8+ T cells sorted from spleen or lymph node cells, obtained before transplant. This receptor was taken from a human donor who was the organ donor for an intestinal transplant. The chain employs TRBV6-6 and TRBJ2-2; D is perhaps TRBD2 (6 bases). This CDR3 reads CASSYSGGDTGELFF. CDR3 DNA: TGTGCCAGCAGTTACTCGGGCGGGGACACCGGGGAGCTGTTTTTT.